Listed here is a single TCR beta chain. Its antigen is not identified. The V gene end was trimmed by 4 bases and the J gene end by 1 base; junction bases not matched to a gene: 6. Germline V gene data show CDR1 as SNHLY and CDR2 as FYNNEI. The CDR3 covers 16 residues. HIV-positive participants were all treated in the United States. This sample was included in a study of long-term antiretroviral therapy in people with HIV. Researchers ran immunoSEQ v3.0 at survey level. Generated by immunoSEQ multiplex PCR, the TCRdb table keeps only in-frame clones and is missing some. The table includes about 23,000 clones, 70% to 90% detected once. General study results and limits: Dominating the repertoire at all time points were the clones that expanded before ART.

The sequence came from a man in his fifties or sixties with HIV. The rearrangement links TRBV2 to TRBJ1-5, with 8 bases aligning to TRBD1. The material sequenced was unsorted PBMCs, taken 0.6 years after starting antiretroviral therapy. The DNA of the CDR3 is TGTGCCAGCAGTGCCATGGGACAGGTGAGCAATCAGCCCCAGCATTTT. Protein sequence: CASSAMGQVSNQPQHF.